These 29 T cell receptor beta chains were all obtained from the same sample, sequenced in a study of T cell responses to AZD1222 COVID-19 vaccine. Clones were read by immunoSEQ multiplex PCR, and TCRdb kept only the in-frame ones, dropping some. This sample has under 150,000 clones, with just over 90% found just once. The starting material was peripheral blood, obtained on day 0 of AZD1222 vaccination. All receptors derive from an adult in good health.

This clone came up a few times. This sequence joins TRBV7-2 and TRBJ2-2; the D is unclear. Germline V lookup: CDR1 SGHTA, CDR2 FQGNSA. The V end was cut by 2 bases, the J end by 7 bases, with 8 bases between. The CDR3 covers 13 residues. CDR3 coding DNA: TGTGCCAGCAGCTTATCATCGGGCGGGGAGCTGTTTTTT. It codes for CASSLSSGGELFF. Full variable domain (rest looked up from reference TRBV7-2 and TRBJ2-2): GAGVSQSPSNKVTEKGKDVELRCDPISGHTALYWYRQSLGQGLEFLIYFQGNSAPDKSGLPSDRFSAERTGGSVSTLTIQRTQQEDSAVYLCASSLSSGGELFFGEGSRLTVL.

DNA for the CDR3: TGTGCCAGCAGCCCCAGTGGTACAATGGTTAACGAGCAGTACTTC. It specifies CASSPSGTMVNEQYF. The chain uses TRBV9 and TRBJ2-7; no firm D call. V shed 4 bases and J shed 5 bases, with 19 bases lying between them. The CDR3 has 15 residues. The germline CDR1 and CDR2 sequences are SGDLS and YYNGEE.

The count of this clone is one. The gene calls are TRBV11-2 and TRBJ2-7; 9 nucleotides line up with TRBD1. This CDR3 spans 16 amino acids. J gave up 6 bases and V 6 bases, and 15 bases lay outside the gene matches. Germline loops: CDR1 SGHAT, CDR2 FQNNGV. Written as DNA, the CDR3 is TGTGCCAGCAGTCAAAACAGGGGGCGGTTGGTGAGCGAGCAGTACTTC. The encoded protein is CASSQNRGRLVSEQYF.

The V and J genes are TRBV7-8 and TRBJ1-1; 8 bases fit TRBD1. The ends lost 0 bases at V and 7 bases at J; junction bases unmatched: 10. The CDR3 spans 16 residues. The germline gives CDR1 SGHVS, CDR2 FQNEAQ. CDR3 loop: CASSLAPGGRVGEAFF. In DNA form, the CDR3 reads TGTGCCAGCAGCTTAGCGCCAGGGGGCAGAGTGGGTGAAGCTTTCTTT.

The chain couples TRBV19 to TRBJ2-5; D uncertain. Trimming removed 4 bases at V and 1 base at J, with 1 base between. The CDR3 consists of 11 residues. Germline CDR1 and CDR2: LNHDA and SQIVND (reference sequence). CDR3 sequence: CASSSQETQYF. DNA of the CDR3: TGTGCCAGTAGTAGCCAAGAGACCCAGTACTTC.

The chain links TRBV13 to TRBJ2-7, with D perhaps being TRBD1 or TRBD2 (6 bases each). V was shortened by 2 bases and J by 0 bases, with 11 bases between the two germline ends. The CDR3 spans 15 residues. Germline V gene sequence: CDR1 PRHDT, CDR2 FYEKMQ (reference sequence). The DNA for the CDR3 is TGTGCCAGCAGCTTACGGGGGCTTAGCTCCTACGAGCAGTACTTC. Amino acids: CASSLRGLSSYEQYF.

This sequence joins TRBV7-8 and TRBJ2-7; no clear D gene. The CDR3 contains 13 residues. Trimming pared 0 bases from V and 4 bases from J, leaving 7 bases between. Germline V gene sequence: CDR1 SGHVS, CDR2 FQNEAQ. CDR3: CASSLAILYEQYF. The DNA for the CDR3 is TGTGCCAGCAGCTTAGCTATCCTTTACGAGCAGTACTTC.

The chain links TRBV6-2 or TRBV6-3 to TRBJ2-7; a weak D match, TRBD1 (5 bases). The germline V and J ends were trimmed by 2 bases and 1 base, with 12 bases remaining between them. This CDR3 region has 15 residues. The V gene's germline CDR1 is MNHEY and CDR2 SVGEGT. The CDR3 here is CASSYPDSTSYEQYF. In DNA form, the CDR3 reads TGTGCCAGCAGTTACCCCGACAGTACTTCCTACGAGCAGTACTTC.

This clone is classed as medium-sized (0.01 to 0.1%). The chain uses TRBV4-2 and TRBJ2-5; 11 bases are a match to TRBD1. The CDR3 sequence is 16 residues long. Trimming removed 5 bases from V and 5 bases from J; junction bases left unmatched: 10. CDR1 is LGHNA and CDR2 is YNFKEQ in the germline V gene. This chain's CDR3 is CASSGGEGQGAETQYF. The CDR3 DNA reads TGTGCCAGCAGCGGGGGCGAAGGACAGGGGGCTGAGACCCAGTACTTC.

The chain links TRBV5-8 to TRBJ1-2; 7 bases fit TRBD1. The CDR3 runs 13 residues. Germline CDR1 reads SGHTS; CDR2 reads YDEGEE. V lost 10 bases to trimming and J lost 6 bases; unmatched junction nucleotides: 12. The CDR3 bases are TGTGCCGGACAGCGTCGAGGGGGCCATGGCTACACCTTC. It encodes CAGQRRGGHGYTF.

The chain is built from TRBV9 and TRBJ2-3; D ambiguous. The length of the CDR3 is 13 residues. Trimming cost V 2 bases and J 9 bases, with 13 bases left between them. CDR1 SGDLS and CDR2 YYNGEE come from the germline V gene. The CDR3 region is CASSVGLVETQYF. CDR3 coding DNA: TGTGCCAGCAGCGTGGGTCTTGTTGAAACGCAGTATTTT.

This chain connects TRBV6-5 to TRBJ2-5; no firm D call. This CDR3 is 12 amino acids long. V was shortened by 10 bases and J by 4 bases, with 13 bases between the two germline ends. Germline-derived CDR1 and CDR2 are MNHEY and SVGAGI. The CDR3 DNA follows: TGTGCCACTCGATCGGGTCGAGAGACCCAGTACTTC. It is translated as CATRSGRETQYF.

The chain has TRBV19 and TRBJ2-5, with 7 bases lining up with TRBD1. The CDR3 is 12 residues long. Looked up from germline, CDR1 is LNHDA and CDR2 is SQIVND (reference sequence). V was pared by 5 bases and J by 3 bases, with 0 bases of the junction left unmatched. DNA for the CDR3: TGTGCCAGTAGTCAGGGGGAAGAGACCCAGTACTTC. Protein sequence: CASSQGEETQYF.

The CDR3: CSASGRGGNQPQHF. CDR3 nucleotide sequence: TGCAGTGCTAGTGGTAGGGGAGGCAATCAGCCCCAGCATTTT. The chain links TRBV20-1 to TRBJ1-5; D is possibly TRBD1 (5 bases). Germline CDR1 DFQATT, CDR2 SNEGSKA (reference sequence). The CDR3 contains 14 residues. Trimming took off 3 bases at V and 2 bases at J, with 11 bases between the two ends.

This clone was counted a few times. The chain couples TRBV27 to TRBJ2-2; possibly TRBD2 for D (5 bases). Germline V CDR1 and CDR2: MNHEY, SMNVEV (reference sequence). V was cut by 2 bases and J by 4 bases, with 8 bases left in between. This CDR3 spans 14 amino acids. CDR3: CASSLRGGTGELFF. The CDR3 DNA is TGTGCCAGCAGTTTACGGGGTGGCACCGGGGAGCTGTTTTTT.

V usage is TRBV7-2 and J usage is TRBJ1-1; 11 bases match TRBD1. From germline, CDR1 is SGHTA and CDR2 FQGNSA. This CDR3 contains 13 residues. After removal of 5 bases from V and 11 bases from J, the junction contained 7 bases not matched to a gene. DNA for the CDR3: TGTGCCAGCAGCCCGGGACAGGGGGGTGATGCTTTCTTT. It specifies CASSPGQGGDAFF.

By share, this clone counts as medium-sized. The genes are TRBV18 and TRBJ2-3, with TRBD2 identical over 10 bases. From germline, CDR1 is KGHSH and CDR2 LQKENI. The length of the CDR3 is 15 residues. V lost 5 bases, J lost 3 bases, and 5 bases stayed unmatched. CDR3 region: CASSALAGTTDTQYF. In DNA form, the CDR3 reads TGTGCCAGCTCAGCACTAGCGGGGACTACAGATACGCAGTATTTT. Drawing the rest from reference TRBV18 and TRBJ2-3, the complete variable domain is NAGVMQNPRHLVRRRGQEARLRCSPMKGHSHVYWYRQLPEEGLKFMVYLQKENIIDESGMPKERFSAEFPKEGPSILRIQQVVRGDSAAYFCASSALAGTTDTQYFGPGTRLTVL.

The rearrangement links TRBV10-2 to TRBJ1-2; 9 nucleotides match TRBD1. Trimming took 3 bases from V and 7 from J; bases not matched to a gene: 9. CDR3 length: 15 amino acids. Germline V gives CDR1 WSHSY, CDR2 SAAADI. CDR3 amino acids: CASSEMGTGYGGYTF. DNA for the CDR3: TGCGCCAGCAGTGAAATGGGGACAGGGTACGGTGGCTACACCTTC.

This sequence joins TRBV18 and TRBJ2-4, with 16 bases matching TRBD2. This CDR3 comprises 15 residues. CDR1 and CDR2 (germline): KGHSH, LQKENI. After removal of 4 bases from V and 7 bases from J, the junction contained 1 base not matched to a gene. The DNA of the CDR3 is TGTGCCAGCTCACAGGGACTAGCGGGGGGGAACATTCAGTACTTC. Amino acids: CASSQGLAGGNIQYF.

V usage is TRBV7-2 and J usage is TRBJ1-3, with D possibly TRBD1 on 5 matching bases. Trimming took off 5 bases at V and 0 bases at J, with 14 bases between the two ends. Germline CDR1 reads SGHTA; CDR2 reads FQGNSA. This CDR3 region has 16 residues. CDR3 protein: CASSPWTRRSGNTIYF. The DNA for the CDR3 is TGTGCCAGCAGCCCCTGGACACGACGCTCTGGAAACACCATATATTTT. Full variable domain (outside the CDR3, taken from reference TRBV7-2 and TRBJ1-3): GAGVSQSPSNKVTEKGKDVELRCDPISGHTALYWYRQSLGQGLEFLIYFQGNSAPDKSGLPSDRFSAERTGGSVSTLTIQRTQQEDSAVYLCASSPWTRRSGNTIYFGEGSWLTVV.

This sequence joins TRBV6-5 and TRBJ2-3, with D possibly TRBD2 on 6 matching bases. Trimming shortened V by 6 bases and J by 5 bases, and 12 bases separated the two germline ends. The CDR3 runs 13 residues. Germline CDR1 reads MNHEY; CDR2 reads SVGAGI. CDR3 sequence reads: CASRGSGEDTQYF. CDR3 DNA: TGTGCCAGCAGGGGATCGGGGGAAGATACGCAGTATTTT.

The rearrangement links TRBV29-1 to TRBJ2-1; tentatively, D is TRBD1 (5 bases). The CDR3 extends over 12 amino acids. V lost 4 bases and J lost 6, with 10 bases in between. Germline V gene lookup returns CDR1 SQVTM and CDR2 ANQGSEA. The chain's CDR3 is CSVGSRANEQFF. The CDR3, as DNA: TGCAGCGTTGGATCCAGGGCCAATGAGCAGTTCTTC.

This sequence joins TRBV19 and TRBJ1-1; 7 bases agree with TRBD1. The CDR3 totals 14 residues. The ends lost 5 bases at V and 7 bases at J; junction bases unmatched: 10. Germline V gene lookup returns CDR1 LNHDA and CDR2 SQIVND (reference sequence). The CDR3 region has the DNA TGTGCCAGTAGTTTCAGGGGGTACGGGGATGAAGCTTTCTTT. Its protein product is CASSFRGYGDEAFF.

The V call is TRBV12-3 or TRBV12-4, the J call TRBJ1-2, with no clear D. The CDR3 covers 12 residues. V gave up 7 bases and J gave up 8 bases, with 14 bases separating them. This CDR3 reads CASNRGRNGYTF. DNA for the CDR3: TGTGCCAGCAATCGAGGAAGGAACGGCTACACCTTC.

CDR3 protein: CASSLAGKSYGYTF. In nucleotides, the CDR3 is TGTGCCAGCAGCTTGGCGGGCAAGAGCTATGGCTACACCTTC. The rearrangement joins TRBV5-6 to TRBJ1-2; D is undetermined. CDR3 length equals 14 residues. Germline V gene sequence: CDR1 SGHDT, CDR2 YYEEEE. Trimming took off 0 bases at V and 4 bases at J, with 10 bases between the two ends.

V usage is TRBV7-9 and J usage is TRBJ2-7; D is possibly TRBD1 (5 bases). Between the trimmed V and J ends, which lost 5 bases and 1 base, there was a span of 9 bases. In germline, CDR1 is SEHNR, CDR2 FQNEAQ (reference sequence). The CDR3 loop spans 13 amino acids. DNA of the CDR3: TGTGCCAGCAGCGATAGACAGTCCTACGAGCAGTACTTC. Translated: CASSDRQSYEQYF.

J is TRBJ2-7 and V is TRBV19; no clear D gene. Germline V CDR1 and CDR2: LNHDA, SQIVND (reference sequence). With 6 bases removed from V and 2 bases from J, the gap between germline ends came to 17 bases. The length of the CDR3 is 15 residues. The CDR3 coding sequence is TGTGCCAGTAGCAGAAACTCGATTGGCACCTACGAGCAGTACTTC. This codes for CASSRNSIGTYEQYF.

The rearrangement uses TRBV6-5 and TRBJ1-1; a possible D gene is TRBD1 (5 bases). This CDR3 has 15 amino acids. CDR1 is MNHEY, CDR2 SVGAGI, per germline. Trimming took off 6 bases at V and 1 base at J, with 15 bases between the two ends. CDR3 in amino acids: CASRDTGLGNTEAFF. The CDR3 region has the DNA TGTGCCAGCAGGGACACGGGCCTGGGGAACACTGAAGCTTTCTTT.

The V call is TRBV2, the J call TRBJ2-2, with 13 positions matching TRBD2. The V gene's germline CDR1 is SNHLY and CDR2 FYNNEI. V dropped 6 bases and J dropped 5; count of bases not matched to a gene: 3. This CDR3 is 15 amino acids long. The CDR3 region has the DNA TGTGCCAGCAGGCGACTAGCGGGAGGTACCGGGGAGCTGTTTTTT. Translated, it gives CASRRLAGGTGELFF.